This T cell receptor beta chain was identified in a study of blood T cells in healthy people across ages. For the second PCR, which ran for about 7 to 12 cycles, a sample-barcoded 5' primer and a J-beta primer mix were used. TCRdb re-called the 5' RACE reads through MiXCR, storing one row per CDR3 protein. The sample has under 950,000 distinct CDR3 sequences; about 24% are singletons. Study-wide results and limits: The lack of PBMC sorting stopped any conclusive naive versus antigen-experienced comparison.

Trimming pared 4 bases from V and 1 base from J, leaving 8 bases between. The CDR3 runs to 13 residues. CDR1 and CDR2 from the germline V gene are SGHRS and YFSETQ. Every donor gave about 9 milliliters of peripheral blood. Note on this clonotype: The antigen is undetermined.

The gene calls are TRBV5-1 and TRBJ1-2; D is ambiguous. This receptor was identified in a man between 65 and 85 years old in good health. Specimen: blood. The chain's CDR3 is CASSGLLNYGYTF. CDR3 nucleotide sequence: TGCGCCAGCAGCGGCCTACTTAACTATGGCTACACCTTC.